Listed here are 5 T cell receptor beta chains from one sample, sequenced in a study of shared clonotypes between healthy human individuals. Only in-frame clones appear in the TCRdb table, and some are missing; sequencing was by immunoSEQ multiplex PCR. This repertoire shows some 2,500,000 clones, 85% to 95% found once; its top ten account for around 0.4%. Sequencing used naive CD4+ T cells from PBMCs. Subset indicated: CD45RA+ positively selected. Receptors originate from a man between 18 and 35 years old in good health. Some clones in this sample may be carry-over from other donors' samples.

This chain links TRBV6-4 with TRBJ2-7, with D possibly TRBD1 on 6 matching bases. The length of the CDR3 is 21 residues. The germline gives CDR1 MRHNA, CDR2 SNTAGT. V was clipped by 1 base and J by 1 base, with 29 bases between them. The CDR3 DNA reads as TGTGCCAGCAGTGACTGGGACCCGGGACACAACCGAACGTGCCCATCCTACGAGCAGTACTTC. Amino acid sequence: CASSDWDPGHNRTCPSYEQYF.

The CDR3 nucleotides read TGTGCCAGCAGTTACTCGACCAGCACCTACGAGCAGTACTTC. Translating it yields CASSYSTSTYEQYF. The genes are TRBV6-5 and TRBJ2-7, with D unresolved. The germline CDR1 and CDR2 sequences are MNHEY and SVGAGI. This CDR3 contains 14 residues. V was clipped by 0 bases and J by 2 bases, with 8 bases between them.

Remarks on this clone: This same CDR3 is encoded by further DNA sequences in the sample. The V and J genes are TRBV29-1 and TRBJ2-1; D ambiguous. CDR1 SQVTM and CDR2 ANQGSEA come from the germline V gene. This CDR3 is 12 amino acids long. Trimming removed 4 bases from V and 2 bases from J, with 6 bases in between. DNA of the CDR3: TGCAGCGTTGGGACGGCCTACAATGAGCAGTTCTTC. As protein: CSVGTAYNEQFF.

In regard to this clone: Distinct nucleotide sequences in the sample also encode this CDR3. The V gene is TRBV6-6, the J gene TRBJ2-7, with D uncertain. Per the germline V gene, CDR1 is MNHNY and CDR2 is SVGAGI (reference sequence). V lost 0 bases, J lost 0 bases, and 3 bases lay in between. CDR3 length equals 13 residues. The CDR3 reads CASSYSVSYEQYF. The CDR3, as DNA: TGTGCCAGCAGTTACTCAGTCTCCTACGAGCAGTACTTC.

The V gene is TRBV18, the J gene TRBJ1-4; 11 bases map to TRBD1. The CDR3 is made up of 17 amino acids. Germline V CDR1 and CDR2: KGHSH, LQKENI. J lost 7 bases, V lost 3 bases, and 10 bases had no gene match. DNA for the CDR3: TGTGCCAGCTCACCGTCGGGACAGGGGGGGGTGATTGAAAAACTGTTTTTT. It translates to CASSPSGQGGVIEKLFF. Full variable domain (outside the CDR3, taken from reference TRBV18 and TRBJ1-4): NAGVMQNPRHLVRRRGQEARLRCSPMKGHSHVYWYRQLPEEGLKFMVYLQKENIIDESGMPKERFSAEFPKEGPSILRIQQVVRGDSAAYFCASSPSGQGGVIEKLFFGSGTQLSVL.